This TCR beta chain was sequenced during a study of cytomegalovirus exposure and HLA in healthy donors. The CDR3 totals 13 residues. The V gene's germline CDR1 is SNHLY and CDR2 FYNNEI. The V segment lost 5 bases and the J segment 4 bases; nucleotides outside the gene matches: 2. PCR used 60 Vbeta primers and 13 Jbeta primers. Measured with immunoSEQ multiplex PCR; TCRdb has only the in-frame clones, and not every one. The sample lists under 150,000 clones, 70% to 80% occurring once. The chain links TRBV2 to TRBJ1-2; 9 bases agree with TRBD1. Specimen: PBMCs. This sequence was found in a woman aged 40 to 49 in good health and CMV-seropositive. The CDR3 nucleotides are TGTGCCAGCAGTAGGGACAGGGTCTATGGCTACACCTTC. Its translation: CASSRDRVYGYTF. The full variable domain, rest sourced from reference TRBV2 and TRBJ1-2, is EPEVTQTPSHQVTQMGQEVILRCVPISNHLYFYWYRQILGQKVEFLVSFYNNEISEKSEIFDDQFSVERPDGSNFTLKIRSTKLEDSAMYFCASSRDRVYGYTFGSGTRLTVV.